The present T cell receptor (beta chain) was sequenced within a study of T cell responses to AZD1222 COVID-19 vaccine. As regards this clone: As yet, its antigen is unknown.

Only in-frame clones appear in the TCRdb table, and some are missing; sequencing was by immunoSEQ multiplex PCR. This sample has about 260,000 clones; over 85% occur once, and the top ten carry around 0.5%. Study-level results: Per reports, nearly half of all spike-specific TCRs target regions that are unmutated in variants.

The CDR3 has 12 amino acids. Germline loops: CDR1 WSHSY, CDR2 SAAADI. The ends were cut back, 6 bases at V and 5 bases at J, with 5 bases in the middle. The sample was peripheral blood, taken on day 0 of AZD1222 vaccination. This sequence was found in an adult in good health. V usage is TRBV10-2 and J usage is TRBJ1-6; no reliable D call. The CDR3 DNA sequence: TGCGCCAGCAGCAGTAATAATTCACCCCTCCACTTT. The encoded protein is CASSSNNSPLHF.